A single sample is the source of the 14 T cell receptor beta chains below, sequenced in a study of vaccination and CD4 T cells after COVID-19. Once obtained from cultured CD4+ T cells, the DNA was sequenced using the Oncomine TCR Beta short-read assay. MiXCR was run by TCRdb on the PCR reads, yielding one entry per CDR3 protein. Of about 17,000 distinct CDR3 sequences listed, roughly three fifths were seen once; the top ten hold about 5.5%. Specified treatment: 10-day PBMC culture with coronavirus spike peptide pools or control peptides (ViraFEST assay). These receptors have no known antigen. The material sequenced was CD4+ T cells from blood, cultured in vitro, taken after SARS-CoV-2 vaccination. These receptors all stem from a human donor who had recovered from COVID-19.

The chain is built from TRBV20-1 and TRBJ1-1; 9 nucleotides agree with TRBD1. V shed 1 base and J 1 base; nucleotides not matched to a gene: 4. This CDR3 spans 15 amino acids. CDR1 is DFQATT and CDR2 is SNEGSKA in the germline V gene (reference sequence). This CDR3 reads CSARGAGQGNTEAFF. For the CDR3, the DNA is TGCAGTGCTAGAGGCGCGGGACAGGGGAACACTGAAGCTTTCTTT.

The CDR3 DNA reads as TGTGCCAGCAGTTTCGTCGGGGCCTTCATTTCACCCCTCCACTTT. Its translation is CASSFVGAFISPLHF. This chain connects TRBV27 to TRBJ1-6, with TRBD1 as a possible D gene (5 bases). V was cut by 3 bases and J by 9 bases, with 15 bases left in between. CDR1 and CDR2 from the germline V gene are MNHEY and SMNVEV (reference sequence). The length of the CDR3 is 15 residues.

V gene TRBV15 combines with J gene TRBJ2-1, with D maybe TRBD1 (6 bases). V shed 0 bases and J shed 0 bases, with 12 bases lying between them. Germline V gene lookup returns CDR1 LNHNV and CDR2 YYDKDF (reference sequence). CDR3 length: 17 residues. CDR3 nucleotide sequence: TGTGCCACCAGCAGAGATCTAACAGGGAGCTCCTACAATGAGCAGTTCTTC. It translates to CATSRDLTGSSYNEQFF.

The chain employs TRBV5-1 and TRBJ1-1; D gene ambiguous. This CDR3 contains 14 residues. From germline, CDR1 is SGHRS and CDR2 YFSETQ. Deletions cut 0 bases from V and 0 bases from J, with 6 bases between. CDR3 sequence: CASSLGFMNTEAFF. The CDR3 DNA reads TGCGCCAGCAGCTTGGGATTCATGAACACTGAAGCTTTCTTT.

The chain has TRBV12-5 and TRBJ1-5, with D tentatively TRBD1 (6 bases). V was pared by 1 base and J by 1 base, with 8 bases between. CDR3 length: 15 amino acids. Germline assignment: CDR1 LGHNT and CDR2 FRNRAP. This CDR3 reads CASGLGQGSNQPQHF. The DNA for the CDR3 is TGTGCTAGTGGTTTGGGGCAGGGGAGCAATCAGCCCCAGCATTTT. The whole variable domain, filled in from reference TRBV12-5 and TRBJ1-5, reads DARVTQTPRHKVTEMGQEVTMRCQPILGHNTVFWYRQTMMQGLELLAYFRNRAPLDDSGMPKDRFSAEMPDATLATLKIQPSEPRDSAVYFCASGLGQGSNQPQHFGDGTRLSIL.

In DNA form, the CDR3 reads TGTGCCAGTAGCCCGTCGGGGGGCAATCAGCCCCAGCATTTT. This translates into CASSPSGGNQPQHF. J is TRBJ1-5 and V is TRBV19; D may be TRBD1 (5 bases). The CDR3 consists of 14 residues. The germline gives CDR1 LNHDA, CDR2 SQIVND (reference sequence). V was pared by 6 bases and J by 2 bases, with 11 bases between.

The genes are TRBV19 and TRBJ2-1; possible D gene TRBD2, 6 bases. The CDR3 runs 14 residues. The V end lost 1 base, the J end lost 7 bases, and 11 bases lay between the germline ends. In germline, CDR1 is LNHDA, CDR2 SQIVND (reference sequence). CDR3 DNA: TGTGCCAGTAGTATAGGACTAGGTACAAATGAGCAGTTCTTC. It translates to CASSIGLGTNEQFF.

This chain links TRBV6-2 or TRBV6-3 with TRBJ1-5; 8 bases fit TRBD1. CDR3 length: 17 amino acids. With V trimmed by 2 bases and J by 3 bases, 9 bases remained unmatched. From germline, CDR1 is MNHEY and CDR2 SVGEGT. CDR3 DNA sequence: TGTGCCAGCAGTTACCCCCCAGACAGGGGCCCCAATCAGCCCCAGCATTTT. Its protein is CASSYPPDRGPNQPQHF.

This chain joins TRBV5-1 and TRBJ1-2; D is perhaps TRBD1 (5 bases). Deletions cut 7 bases from V and 4 bases from J, with 11 bases between. This CDR3 region has 12 residues. From germline, CDR1 is SGHRS and CDR2 YFSETQ. DNA of the CDR3: TGCGCCAGCGGGGACGGAACCTATGGCTACACCTTC. It specifies CASGDGTYGYTF.

The chain recombines TRBV7-6 with TRBJ2-5; no clear D gene. The CDR3 loop spans 14 amino acids. Germline assignment: CDR1 SGHVS and CDR2 FNYEAQ. Trimming stripped 0 bases from V and 1 base from J, with 6 bases between. The CDR3, as DNA: TGTGCCAGCAGCTTAGCAGGTTTCCAAGAGACCCAGTACTTC. This translates into CASSLAGFQETQYF.

This chain uses TRBV19 with TRBJ2-2; 7 bases line up with TRBD2. Germline V lookup: CDR1 LNHDA, CDR2 SQIVND (reference sequence). This CDR3 spans 15 amino acids. Trimming took 3 bases from V and 6 from J; bases not matched to a gene: 7. The DNA for the CDR3 is TGTGCCAGTAGTATCACGGGAGGCATCCCCGGGGAGCTGTTTTTT. Its protein product is CASSITGGIPGELFF.

V usage is TRBV6-2 or TRBV6-3 and J usage is TRBJ1-1, with a weak D call TRBD1 (6 bases). The CDR3 has 15 residues. From germline, CDR1 is MNHEY and CDR2 SVGEGT. Trimming took 6 bases from V and 1 from J, leaving 15 bases between them. The CDR3 protein is CASRISGQRNTEAFF. CDR3 DNA: TGTGCCAGCAGAATCAGTGGACAGCGGAACACTGAAGCTTTCTTT.

V usage is TRBV7-8 and J usage is TRBJ1-5, with TRBD1 as a possible D gene (5 bases). Germline V gene lookup returns CDR1 SGHVS and CDR2 FQNEAQ. V lost 6 bases and J 0 bases, leaving 12 bases between the germline ends. This CDR3 comprises 15 residues. In DNA form, the CDR3 reads TGTGCCAGCAGATCGGGACGAAGTAGCAATCAGCCCCAGCATTTT. Its translation is CASRSGRSSNQPQHF.

The chain carries TRBV6-1 and TRBJ2-2, with D unclear. Trimming pared 8 bases from V and 0 bases from J, leaving 16 bases between. The V gene's germline CDR1 is MNHNS and CDR2 SASEGT. The CDR3 is 16 residues long. The CDR3 DNA sequence: TGTGCCAGCTCAGCAGCAGCTTCCACGAACACCGGGGAGCTGTTTTTT. It codes for CASSAAASTNTGELFF.